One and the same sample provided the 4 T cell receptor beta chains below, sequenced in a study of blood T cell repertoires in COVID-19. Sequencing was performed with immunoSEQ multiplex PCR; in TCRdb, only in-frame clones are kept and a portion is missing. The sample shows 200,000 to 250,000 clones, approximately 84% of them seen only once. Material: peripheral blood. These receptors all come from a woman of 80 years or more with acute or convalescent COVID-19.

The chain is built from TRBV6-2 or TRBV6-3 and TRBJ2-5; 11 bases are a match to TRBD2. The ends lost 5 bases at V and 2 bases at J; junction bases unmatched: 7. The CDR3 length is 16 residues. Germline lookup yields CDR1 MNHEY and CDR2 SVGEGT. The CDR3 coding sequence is TGTGCCAGCAGTAAGCCCCGGACTAGCGGGCAAGAGACCCAGTACTTC. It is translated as CASSKPRTSGQETQYF.

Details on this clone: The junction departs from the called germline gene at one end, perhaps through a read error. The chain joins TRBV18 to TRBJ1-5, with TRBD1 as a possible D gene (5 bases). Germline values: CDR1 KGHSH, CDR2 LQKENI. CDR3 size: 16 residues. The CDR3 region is CASAPGRGLSNQPQHF. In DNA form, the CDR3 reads TGTGCCAGCGCACCAGGGCGGGGTTTGAGCAATCAGCCCCAGCATTTT.

CDR3 coding DNA: TGTGCCGCCGGACAGGGAATGAGAGATACGCAGTATTTT. Translating gives CAAGQGMRDTQYF. The chain joins TRBV2 to TRBJ2-3; 8 nucleotides line up with TRBD1. The trim removed 11 bases at V and 5 bases at J, leaving 9 bases unmatched. The germline V gene encodes CDR1 SNHLY and CDR2 FYNNEI. The CDR3 contains 13 residues.

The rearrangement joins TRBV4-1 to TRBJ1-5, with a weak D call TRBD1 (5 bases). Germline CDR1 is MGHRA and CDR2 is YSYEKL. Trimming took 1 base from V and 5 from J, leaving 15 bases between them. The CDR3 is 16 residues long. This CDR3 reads CASSQVPQAPYQPQHF. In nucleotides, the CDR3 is TGCGCCAGCAGCCAAGTACCACAGGCCCCTTATCAGCCCCAGCATTTT.